What follows are 24 T cell receptor beta chains derived from one specimen sequenced in a study of blood T cell repertoires in COVID-19. Only in-frame clones appear in the TCRdb table, and some are missing; sequencing was by immunoSEQ multiplex PCR. The repertoire holds about 160,000 clones, roughly 90% seen once, with over 3.5% in the top ten. Sequencing used peripheral blood. Receptor source: an older woman with active or convalescent COVID-19.

The chain is built from TRBV9 and TRBJ2-3; 10 nucleotides agree with TRBD2. J was trimmed by 10 bases and V by 0 bases; bases with no gene match: 8. This CDR3 contains 15 residues. Germline assignment: CDR1 SGDLS and CDR2 YYNGEE. This CDR3 is CASSVASGGEVAQYF. DNA of the CDR3: TGTGCCAGCAGCGTAGCTAGCGGGGGAGAAGTCGCGCAGTATTTT.

The chain has TRBV5-1 and TRBJ2-2; 8 nucleotides align to TRBD1. The CDR3 runs to 15 residues. V was clipped by 1 base and J by 1 base; unmatched bases: 0. Germline V gene lookup returns CDR1 SGHRS and CDR2 YFSETQ. The CDR3 nucleotides are TGCGCCAGCAGCTTGACAGGGGGGAACACCGGGGAGCTGTTTTTT. Encoded protein: CASSLTGGNTGELFF.

Comments on this clone: The junction shows a germline mismatch at one end, possibly a read error. The chain's CDR3 is CASSPGASGAARF. CDR3 bases: TGTGCCAGCAGCCCGGGGGCTAGCGGGGCGGCTCGGTTC. This chain connects TRBV3-1 (or the pseudogene TRBV3-2) to TRBJ2-7; 9 nucleotides align to TRBD2. The CDR3 spans 13 residues. Germline V gene lookup returns CDR1 LGHDT and CDR2 YNNKEL (reference sequence).

V usage is TRBV15 and J usage is TRBJ2-7; TRBD2 might be the D (6 bases). Germline values: CDR1 LNHNV, CDR2 YYDKDF (reference sequence). The V and J ends lost 0 bases and 0 bases respectively, with 12 bases between them. The CDR3 extends over 16 amino acids. As DNA, the CDR3 is TGTGCCACCAGCAGAGATCTTGCCGGGAGCTCCTACGAGCAGTACTTC. Amino acid sequence: CATSRDLAGSSYEQYF.

The V and J genes are TRBV6-5 and TRBJ1-4; D remains ambiguous. This CDR3 is built from 16 residues. V was clipped by 0 bases and J by 8 bases, with 16 bases between them. Germline V CDR1 and CDR2: MNHEY, SVGAGI. The CDR3 loop is CASSYSRPGGWEKLFF. CDR3 nucleotide sequence: TGTGCCAGCAGTTACTCCAGGCCCGGAGGATGGGAAAAACTGTTTTTT.

This clone has just one count. The rearrangement uses TRBV5-1 and TRBJ1-6; the match to TRBD1 covers 9 bases. The length of the CDR3 is 16 residues. Per germline, CDR1 SGHRS and CDR2 YFSETQ. The junction had 5 bases not matched to a gene; V was cut back by 0 bases and J by 7 bases. Here the CDR3 DNA reads TGCGCCAGCAGCTTGGATGACAGGGGGTTAAATTCACCCCTCCACTTT. Translated, it gives CASSLDDRGLNSPLHF.

This clone showed up just once. J is TRBJ2-7 and V is TRBV6-2 or TRBV6-3; unclear D gene. Trimming took off 2 bases at V and 5 bases at J, with 4 bases between the two ends. CDR3 length equals 11 residues. Germline V lookup: CDR1 MNHEY, CDR2 SVGEGT. The CDR3 loop is CASSYVNEQYF. The CDR3 bases are TGTGCCAGCAGTTACGTCAACGAGCAGTACTTC.

V gene TRBV7-2 combines with J gene TRBJ2-7, with a tentative D call TRBD1 (5 bases). With 4 bases removed from V and 5 bases from J, the gap between germline ends came to 15 bases. The CDR3 has 14 residues. Germline values: CDR1 SGHTA, CDR2 FQGNSA. CDR3 sequence reads: CASSSQLLGDEQYF. Here the CDR3 DNA reads TGTGCCAGCAGCTCCCAGCTGTTAGGGGACGAGCAGTACTTC.

This chain joins TRBV6-1 and TRBJ2-7, with TRBD1 matching over 11 bases. Losses at the gene ends were 3 bases for V and 3 bases for J; bases not matched to a gene: 4. The CDR3 totals 15 residues. Germline values: CDR1 MNHNS, CDR2 SASEGT. CDR3 sequence reads: CASSERTGGGYEQYF. CDR3 DNA sequence: TGTGCCAGCAGTGAGCGGACAGGGGGCGGCTACGAGCAGTACTTC.

The chain has TRBV9 and TRBJ2-7, with 9 bases matching TRBD1. Per the germline V gene, CDR1 is SGDLS and CDR2 is YYNGEE. Germline trimming cut 3 bases from V and 0 bases from J; bases unmatched to any gene: 4. The CDR3 runs to 15 residues. CDR3 DNA: TGTGCCAGCAGCGCCGGGACAGGGAGCTCCTACGAGCAGTACTTC. This translates into CASSAGTGSSYEQYF.

In its sample, this clone was seen once. The rearrangement uses TRBV3-1 (or the pseudogene TRBV3-2) and TRBJ1-3; no reliable D call. This CDR3 region has 16 residues. V shed 0 bases and J shed 0 bases, with 9 bases lying between them. CDR1 and CDR2 from the germline V gene are LGHDT and YNNKEL (reference sequence). For the CDR3, the DNA is TGTGCCAGCAGCCAAGATCACTCGAGCTCTGGAAACACCATATATTTT. It translates to CASSQDHSSSGNTIYF.

The chain has TRBV28 and TRBJ1-5; 7 bases are a match to TRBD1. V trimming: 4 bases; J trimming: 3 bases; junction bases outside the gene matches: 3. This CDR3 is built from 14 residues. CDR1 is MDHEN, CDR2 SYDVKM, per germline. The CDR3 protein is CASSSTGDNQPQHF. Written as DNA, the CDR3 is TGTGCCAGCAGTTCCACAGGGGACAATCAGCCCCAGCATTTT.

The chain is built from TRBV5-6 and TRBJ1-6; D gene uncertain. Trimming removed 1 base at V and 3 bases at J, with 11 bases between. The CDR3 covers 16 residues. Germline assignment: CDR1 SGHDT and CDR2 YYEEEE. CDR3 loop: CASSLHASLYNSPLHF. The CDR3 nucleotides read TGTGCCAGCAGCTTGCATGCGAGCCTCTATAATTCACCCCTCCACTTT.

The table lists this clone with a few counts. V is TRBV2 and J is TRBJ2-7; D is unclear. V was trimmed by 9 bases and J by 2 bases, leaving 11 bases between them. The CDR3 is made up of 12 amino acids. Germline lookup yields CDR1 SNHLY and CDR2 FYNNEI. The CDR3 loop is CASTEPPYEQYF. For the CDR3, the DNA is TGTGCCAGTACGGAGCCCCCCTACGAGCAGTACTTC.

The V gene is TRBV3-1 (or the pseudogene TRBV3-2), the J gene TRBJ1-5; TRBD1 matches at 10 bases. This CDR3 comprises 15 residues. With V trimmed by 5 bases and J by 6 bases, 7 bases remained unmatched. In germline, CDR1 is LGHDT, CDR2 YNNKEL (reference sequence). This CDR3 reads CASSDGQGGRQPQHF. The CDR3 bases are TGTGCCAGCAGCGACGGACAGGGGGGGCGTCAGCCCCAGCATTTT.

This clone showed up just a few times. This chain's CDR3 is CATSRDHTHSGNTIYF. The CDR3 DNA reads TGTGCCACCAGCAGAGACCACACGCACTCTGGAAACACCATATATTTT. The J gene is TRBJ1-3, the V gene TRBV15, with D hard to call. Trimming removed 0 bases from V and 0 bases from J, with 9 bases in between. This CDR3 has 16 residues. Germline CDR1 is LNHNV and CDR2 is YYDKDF (reference sequence). The whole variable domain, remainder taken from reference TRBV15 and TRBJ1-3, is DAMVIQNPRYQVTQFGKPVTLSCSQTLNHNVMYWYQQKSSQAPKLLFHYYDKDFNNEADTPDNFQSRRPNTSFCFLDIRSPGLGDTAMYLCATSRDHTHSGNTIYFGEGSWLTVV.

V is TRBV3-1 (or the pseudogene TRBV3-2) and J is TRBJ1-2; 7 bases agree with TRBD1. This CDR3 is 14 amino acids long. Losses at the gene ends were 4 bases for V and 7 bases for J; bases not matched to a gene: 9. Germline CDR1 and CDR2: LGHDT and YNNKEL (reference sequence). CDR3 residues: CASSPSSDRSGYTF. Here the CDR3 DNA reads TGTGCCAGCAGCCCCTCCTCGGACAGGTCTGGCTACACCTTC.

The rearrangement joins TRBV7-6 to TRBJ2-6, with 7 bases identical to TRBD1. CDR3 size: 15 residues. CDR1 is SGHVS, CDR2 FNYEAQ, per germline. Trimming took 5 bases from V and 2 from J; bases not matched to a gene: 3. The CDR3 coding sequence is TGTGCCAGCAGCAACGACAGGGCTGGGGCCAACGTCCTGACTTTC. It specifies CASSNDRAGANVLTF.

For the CDR3, the DNA is TGTGCCAGCAGTTACTCGGGCCTTAGCACAGATACGCAGTATTTT. This encodes CASSYSGLSTDTQYF. The chain carries TRBV6-2 or TRBV6-3 and TRBJ2-3; D unclear. CDR1 is MNHEY and CDR2 is SVGEGT in the germline V gene. This CDR3 is 15 amino acids long. V lost 0 bases and J 0 bases, leaving 7 bases between the germline ends.

CDR3 residues: CASSPGLKTRDTQYF. CDR3 nucleotide sequence: TGTGCCAGCAGCCCGGGACTCAAGACTCGCGATACGCAGTATTTT. The chain is built from TRBV14 and TRBJ2-3; TRBD2 might be the D (6 bases). Between the trimmed V and J ends, which lost 4 bases and 6 bases, there was a span of 17 bases. CDR3 length: 15 residues. From germline, CDR1 is SGHDN and CDR2 FVKESK.

The chain combines TRBV19 with TRBJ1-2; no definite D call. The length of the CDR3 is 16 residues. V lost 2 bases, J lost 4 bases, and 17 bases lay in between. Germline CDR1 reads LNHDA; CDR2 reads SQIVND (reference sequence). This CDR3 reads CASSISAGMILYGYTF. The CDR3 region has the DNA TGTGCCAGTAGTATATCCGCAGGCATGATACTCTATGGCTACACCTTC.

The chain couples TRBV5-1 to TRBJ2-1, with 12 bases fitting TRBD2. The CDR3 consists of 17 residues. V lost 4 bases, J lost 8 bases, and 13 bases stayed unmatched. In germline, CDR1 is SGHRS, CDR2 YFSETQ. For the CDR3, the DNA is TGCGCCAGCAGCCGCGGGGCTAGCGGGGGGGCCCTGGATGAGCAGTTCTTC. This sequence encodes CASSRGASGGALDEQFF.

The chain uses TRBV18 and TRBJ1-5; a weak D match, TRBD1 (5 bases). The CDR3 spans 15 residues. Germline loops: CDR1 KGHSH, CDR2 LQKENI. V was shortened by 4 bases and J by 5 bases, with 15 bases between the two germline ends. CDR3 coding DNA: TGTGCCAGCTCACGCACCGTCGGGGGGGATCAGCCCCAGCATTTT. Protein sequence: CASSRTVGGDQPQHF. Based on the CDR3 plus reference TRBV18 and TRBJ1-5, the full variable domain is NAGVMQNPRHLVRRRGQEARLRCSPMKGHSHVYWYRQLPEEGLKFMVYLQKENIIDESGMPKERFSAEFPKEGPSILRIQQVVRGDSAAYFCASSRTVGGDQPQHFGDGTRLSIL.

The CDR3 DNA is TGTGCCAGCAGTTCAAACAGGGCATTGGCTGGAAACACCATATATTTT. Its translation: CASSSNRALAGNTIYF. The chain uses TRBV6-5 and TRBJ1-3, with D maybe TRBD1 (6 bases). The CDR3 has 16 residues. CDR1 and CDR2 (germline): MNHEY, SVGAGI. With 4 bases removed from V and 2 bases from J, the gap between germline ends came to 15 bases.